The T cell receptor beta chain described here comes from a study of blood T cell repertoires in COVID-19. Under the authors' procedure: Amplified reference gene primers provided the basis for estimating nucleated cell counts. Produced via immunoSEQ multiplex PCR; TCRdb's table is partial and in-frame only. Clonal size and the V and J genes are those of that table, whereas D and trimming came from the DNA. The table shows more than 65,000 clones, with roughly 87% occurring only once. This clone has only one observation. Trimming shortened V by 7 bases and J by 3 bases, and 7 bases separated the two germline ends. Germline V lookup: CDR1 MDHEN, CDR2 SYDVKM. The CDR3 runs to 12 residues.

This receptor was identified in a woman aged 50 to 60 with acute or convalescent COVID-19. What was sequenced was peripheral blood. V and J are TRBV28 and TRBJ1-5; no firm D call. The CDR3 sequence is CASTRANQPQHF. The CDR3 region has the DNA TGTGCCAGCACGAGGGCCAATCAGCCCCAGCATTTT.